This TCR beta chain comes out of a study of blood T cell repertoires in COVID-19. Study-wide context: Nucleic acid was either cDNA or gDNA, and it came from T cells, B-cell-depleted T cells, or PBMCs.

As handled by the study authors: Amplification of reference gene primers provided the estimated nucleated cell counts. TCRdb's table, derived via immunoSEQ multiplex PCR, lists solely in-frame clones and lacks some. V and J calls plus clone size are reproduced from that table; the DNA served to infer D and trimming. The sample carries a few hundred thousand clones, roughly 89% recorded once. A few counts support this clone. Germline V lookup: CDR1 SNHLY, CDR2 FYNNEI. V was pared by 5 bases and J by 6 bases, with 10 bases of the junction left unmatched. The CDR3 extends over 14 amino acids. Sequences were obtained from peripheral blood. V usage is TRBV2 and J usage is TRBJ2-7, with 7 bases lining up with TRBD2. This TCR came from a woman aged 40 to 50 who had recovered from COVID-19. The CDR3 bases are TGTGCCAGCAGTATTGAGCGGGAAGCTTCCGAGCAGTACTTC. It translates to CASSIEREASEQYF.